This TCR beta chain came from a study of blood T cell repertoires in COVID-19. CDR1 is MGHRA, CDR2 YSYEKL, per germline. Losses at the gene ends were 0 bases for V and 8 bases for J; bases not matched to a gene: 6. The CDR3 totals 15 residues. The protocol was immunoSEQ multiplex PCR, while the TCRdb copy is restricted to in-frame clones and leaves out a portion. The data contain fewer than 400,000 clones, approximately 83% of them singletons. The TCR sequence derives from a young man who had recovered from COVID-19. This rearrangement joins TRBV4-1 to TRBJ1-4, with TRBD1 matching over 7 bases. The specimen was PBMCs or T cells enriched from blood (not recorded which). CDR3 loop: CASSQDRAGGEKLFF. The CDR3 DNA follows: TGCGCCAGCAGCCAAGATCGGGCAGGGGGGGAAAAACTGTTTTTT.